This T cell receptor (beta chain) is drawn from a study of shared clonotypes between healthy human individuals. Study information: A couple of women and a few men aged 18 to 49 made up the donors.

Produced via immunoSEQ multiplex PCR; TCRdb's table is partial and in-frame only. Among about 380,000 clones listed, 96% were seen once. This clone was detected only once. The CDR3 sequence is 14 residues long. CDR1 SGDLS and CDR2 YYNGEE come from the germline V gene. Between the trimmed V and J ends, which lost 4 bases and 3 bases, there was a span of 10 bases. This sequence joins TRBV9 and TRBJ2-2; tentatively, D is TRBD1 or TRBD2 (5 bases each). The material sequenced was memory CD8+ T cells sorted from blood. The sample's subset: CD45RO+ cells pooled with CCR7-negative TemRA cells. The TCR sequence derives from a man aged 25-40 years in good health. As DNA, the CDR3 is TGTGCCAGCAGCTCCGGGACCTACACCGGGGAGCTGTTTTTT. It yields the protein CASSSGTYTGELFF.